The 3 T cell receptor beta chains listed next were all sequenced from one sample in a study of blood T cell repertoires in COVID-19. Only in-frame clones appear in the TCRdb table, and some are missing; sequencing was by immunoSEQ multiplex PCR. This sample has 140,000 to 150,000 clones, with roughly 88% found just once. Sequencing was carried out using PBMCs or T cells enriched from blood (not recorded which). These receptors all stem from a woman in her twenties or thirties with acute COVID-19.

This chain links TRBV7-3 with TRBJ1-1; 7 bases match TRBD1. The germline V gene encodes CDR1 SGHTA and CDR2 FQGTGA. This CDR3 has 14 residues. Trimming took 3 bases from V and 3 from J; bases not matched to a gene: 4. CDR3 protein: CASSLVTGDTEAFF. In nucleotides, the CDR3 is TGTGCCAGCAGCTTGGTTACAGGGGACACTGAAGCTTTCTTT. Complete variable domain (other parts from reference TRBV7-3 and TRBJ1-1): GAGVSQTPSNKVTEKGKYVELRCDPISGHTALYWYRQSLGQGPEFLIYFQGTGAADDSGLPNDRFFAVRPEGSVSTLKIQRTERGDSAVYLCASSLVTGDTEAFFGQGTRLTVV.

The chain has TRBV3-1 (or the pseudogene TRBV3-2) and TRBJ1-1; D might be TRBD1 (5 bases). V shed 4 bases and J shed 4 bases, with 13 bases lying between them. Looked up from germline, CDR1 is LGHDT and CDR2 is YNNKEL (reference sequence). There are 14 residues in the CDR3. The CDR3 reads CASSPSGRGTEAFF. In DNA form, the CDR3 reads TGTGCCAGCAGCCCTTCAGGGCGTGGCACTGAAGCTTTCTTT.

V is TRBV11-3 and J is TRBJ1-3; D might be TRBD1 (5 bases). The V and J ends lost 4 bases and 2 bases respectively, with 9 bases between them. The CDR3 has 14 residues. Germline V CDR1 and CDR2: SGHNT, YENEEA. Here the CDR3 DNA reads TGTGCCAGCAGCTCACAGGACACTGGAAACACCATATATTTT. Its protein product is CASSSQDTGNTIYF.